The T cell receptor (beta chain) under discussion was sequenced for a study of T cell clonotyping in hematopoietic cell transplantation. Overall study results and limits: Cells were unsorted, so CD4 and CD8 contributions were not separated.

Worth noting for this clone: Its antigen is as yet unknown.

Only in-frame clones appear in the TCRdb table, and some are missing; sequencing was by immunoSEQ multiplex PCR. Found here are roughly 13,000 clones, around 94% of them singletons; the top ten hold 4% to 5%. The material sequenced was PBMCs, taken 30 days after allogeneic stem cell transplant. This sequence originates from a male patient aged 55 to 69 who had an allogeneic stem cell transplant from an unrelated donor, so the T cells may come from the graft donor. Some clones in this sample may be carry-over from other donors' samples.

In DNA form, the CDR3 reads TGTGCCAGCAGTGAATGGAGGGGCCCCTACGAGCAGTACTTC. Translation: CASSEWRGPYEQYF. This chain uses TRBV6-1 with TRBJ2-7, with D maybe TRBD2 (6 bases). CDR1 is MNHNS, CDR2 SASEGT, per germline. V was pared by 2 bases and J by 2 bases, with 10 bases between. The CDR3 length is 14 residues.